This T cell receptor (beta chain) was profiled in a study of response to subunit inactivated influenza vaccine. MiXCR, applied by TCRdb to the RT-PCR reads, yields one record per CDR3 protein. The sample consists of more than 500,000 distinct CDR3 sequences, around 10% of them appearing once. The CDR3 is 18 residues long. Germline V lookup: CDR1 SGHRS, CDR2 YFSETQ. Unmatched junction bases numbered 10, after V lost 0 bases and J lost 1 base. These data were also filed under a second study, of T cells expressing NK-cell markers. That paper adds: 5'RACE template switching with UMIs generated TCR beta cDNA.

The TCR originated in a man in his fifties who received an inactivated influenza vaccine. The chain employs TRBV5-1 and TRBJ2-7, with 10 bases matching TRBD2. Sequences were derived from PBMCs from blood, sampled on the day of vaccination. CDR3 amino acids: CASSLVPWGTSDSYEQYF. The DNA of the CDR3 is TGCGCCAGCAGCTTGGTTCCGTGGGGGACTAGCGATTCCTACGAGCAGTACTTC.